This T cell receptor beta chain was found in a study of blood T cell repertoires in COVID-19. Clones were sequenced by immunoSEQ multiplex PCR, and TCRdb holds only the in-frame ones, with some missing. Of roughly 220,000 clones detected, roughly 88% appear once; the ten largest clones hold approximately 1.5%. This clone showed up just once. Sequencing used peripheral blood. This clonotype originated in a woman aged 40 to 50 who had recovered from COVID-19.

The CDR3 sequence is CASSPPSLTGGSYEQYF. Here the CDR3 DNA reads TGTGCCAGCTCACCACCCTCCCTGACAGGGGGCTCCTACGAGCAGTACTTC. The rearrangement uses TRBV18 and TRBJ2-7, with 9 positions matching TRBD1. Germline CDR1 KGHSH, CDR2 LQKENI. V trimming: 0 bases; J trimming: 0 bases; junction bases outside the gene matches: 6. The CDR3 is made up of 17 amino acids.